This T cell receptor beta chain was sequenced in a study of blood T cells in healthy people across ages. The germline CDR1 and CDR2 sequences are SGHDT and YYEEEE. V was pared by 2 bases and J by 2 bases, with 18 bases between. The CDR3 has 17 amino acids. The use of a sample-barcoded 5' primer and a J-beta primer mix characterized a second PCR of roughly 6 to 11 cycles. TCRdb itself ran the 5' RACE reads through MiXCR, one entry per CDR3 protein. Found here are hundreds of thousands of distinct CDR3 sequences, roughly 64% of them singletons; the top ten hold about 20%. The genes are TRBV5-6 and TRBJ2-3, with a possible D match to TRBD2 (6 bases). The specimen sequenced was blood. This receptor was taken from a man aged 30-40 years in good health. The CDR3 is CASSLRMAGSYTDTQYF. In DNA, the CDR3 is TGTGCCAGCAGCTTACGGATGGCGGGGTCCTACACAGATACGCAGTATTTT.